Below, 19 T cell receptor beta chains from the same sample are listed, as sequenced in a study of OX40 agonist ivuxolimab in advanced cancers. To prepare the library, the immunoSEQ multiplex PCR assay was applied. In TCRdb, the immuneACCESS table is reduced to in-frame sequences with V and J assigned. These tables do not hold every clone; where another copy was compared, an unresolved V gene accounts for under half, and the others remain unexplained. Counted in this sample were about 150,000 clones; approximately 94% of them appeared once. The biggest ten clones account for around 0.31% of the sample. Sequenced here: CD4+ or CD8+ T cells sorted from blood, sampled in a trial of the OX40 agonist ivuxolimab. These receptors all come from an adult with an advanced solid tumor such as melanoma, head and neck, liver or kidney cancer.

In its sample, this clone was seen a few times. The chain couples TRBV5-5 to TRBJ2-1; 8 bases map to TRBD1. V lost 2 bases, J lost 10 bases, and 11 bases stayed unmatched. In germline, CDR1 is SGHKS, CDR2 YYEKEE (reference sequence). The CDR3 totals 15 residues. The CDR3 coding sequence is TGTGCCAGCAGCTTCTGGACAGGGAATTTGGTCGAGCAGTTCTTC. This codes for CASSFWTGNLVEQFF.

This chain uses TRBV7-2 with TRBJ2-7; D is unresolved. V lost 2 bases, J lost 0 bases, and 14 bases lay in between. Germline lookup yields CDR1 SGHTA and CDR2 FQGNSA. This CDR3 has 16 amino acids. The CDR3 sequence is CASSLYRRLYSYEQYF. The CDR3 DNA follows: TGTGCCAGCAGCTTATATCGACGTTTATACTCCTACGAGCAGTACTTC.

This chain joins TRBV5-4 and TRBJ1-1; 7 bases agree with TRBD1. CDR3 length: 14 amino acids. The J segment lost 5 bases and the V segment lost 2 bases, leaving 6 bases of the junction unmatched. Germline lookup yields CDR1 SGHNT and CDR2 YYREEE (reference sequence). The CDR3 here is CASSFQGERTEAFF. For the CDR3, the DNA is TGTGCCAGCAGCTTCCAGGGGGAGAGGACTGAAGCTTTCTTT.

This CDR3 is CASTSRSGGDYEQYF. In DNA, the CDR3 is TGTGCCAGCACCTCCCGGAGTGGGGGGGACTACGAGCAGTACTTC. V gene TRBV28 combines with J gene TRBJ2-7; the match to TRBD2 covers 7 bases. Germline trimming cut 7 bases from V and 3 bases from J; bases unmatched to any gene: 12. The germline CDR1 and CDR2 sequences are MDHEN and SYDVKM. The length of the CDR3 is 15 residues.

This chain uses TRBV5-1 with TRBJ1-1; D call uncertain. The V and J ends lost 4 bases and 0 bases respectively, with 13 bases between them. CDR3 length equals 15 residues. Germline V gene lookup returns CDR1 SGHRS and CDR2 YFSETQ. The CDR3 region has the DNA TGCGCCAGCAGCCCGGGATGGACTATGAACACTGAAGCTTTCTTT. Its translation is CASSPGWTMNTEAFF.

The V call is TRBV10-3, the J call TRBJ2-7; 12 bases agree with TRBD2. The CDR3 sequence is 14 residues long. Per germline, CDR1 ENHRY and CDR2 SYGVKD. With V trimmed by 4 bases and J by 4 bases, 2 bases remained unmatched. CDR3 coding DNA: TGTGCCATCAGTGGGACTAGCGGGGTATACGAGCAGTACTTC. Translated, it gives CAISGTSGVYEQYF.

Comment on this clone: An end of the junction does not agree with germline; a read error may underlie this. This chain connects TRBV7-6 to TRBJ2-7, with 8 positions matching TRBD2. Germline V CDR1 and CDR2: SGHVS, FNYEAQ. The CDR3 is made up of 15 amino acids. CDR3 in DNA: TGTGCCAGCAGCCTAGCTGGCGGGAGGACCTACGAGCAGTACTTC. Amino acids: CASSLAGGRTYEQYF. Combining the CDR3 with reference TRBV7-6 and TRBJ2-7 gives the whole variable domain GAGVSQSPRYKVTKRGQDVALRCDPISGHVSLYWYRQALGQGPEFLTYFNYEAQQDKSGLPNDRFSAERPEGSISTLTIQRTEQRDSAMYRCASSLAGGRTYEQYFGPGTRLTVT.

V usage is TRBV11-3 and J usage is TRBJ2-1, with 14 bases identical to TRBD2. J lost 8 bases, V lost 5 bases, and 5 bases had no gene match. Germline values: CDR1 SGHNT, CDR2 YENEEA. The CDR3 runs 15 residues. The DNA for the CDR3 is TGTGCCAGCAGCCCGGGACTAGCGGGAGACGATGAGCAGTTCTTC. As protein: CASSPGLAGDDEQFF.

This rearrangement joins TRBV5-4 to TRBJ2-7; the D gene could be TRBD1 or TRBD2 (5 bases each). Germline loops: CDR1 SGHNT, CDR2 YYREEE (reference sequence). V dropped 4 bases and J dropped 2 bases, with 16 bases sitting between them. CDR3 size: 15 residues. CDR3 coding DNA: TGTGCCAGCAGCCCAGGGACGTTTGCCGCCTACGAGCAGTACTTC. This gives the protein CASSPGTFAAYEQYF.

The V and J genes are TRBV4-2 and TRBJ2-3; 11 bases fit TRBD1. The CDR3 covers 15 residues. Germline V gives CDR1 LGHNA, CDR2 YNFKEQ. The trim removed 10 bases at V and 0 bases at J, leaving 6 bases unmatched. The CDR3 DNA sequence: TGTGCCACAACAGGGACAGGGGGTAGCACAGATACGCAGTATTTT. Encoded protein: CATTGTGGSTDTQYF.

The genes are TRBV5-4 and TRBJ2-5; D not resolved. Trimming cost V 0 bases and J 5 bases, with 11 bases left between them. This CDR3 contains 14 residues. Germline CDR1 and CDR2: SGHNT and YYREEE (reference sequence). CDR3 sequence: CASSLERVKETQYF. The CDR3 coding sequence is TGTGCCAGCAGCTTGGAACGGGTGAAGGAGACCCAGTACTTC.

The CDR3, as DNA: TGTGCCAGCTCACTACCGACAGGGACGAACACTGAAGCTTTCTTT. Its protein product is CASSLPTGTNTEAFF. This chain links TRBV18 with TRBJ1-1, with 7 bases fitting TRBD1. Germline V CDR1 and CDR2: KGHSH, LQKENI. Unmatched junction bases numbered 6, after V lost 4 bases and J lost 1 base. CDR3 length: 15 residues.

The count of this clone is one. V is TRBV18 and J is TRBJ2-1, with TRBD2 identical over 9 bases. Germline CDR1 reads KGHSH; CDR2 reads LQKENI. Trimming cost V 3 bases and J 3 bases; bases outside gene matches: 6. This CDR3 contains 16 residues. CDR3 protein: CASSPVAGESYNEQFF. The CDR3 region has the DNA TGTGCCAGCTCACCTGTAGCGGGAGAGAGCTACAATGAGCAGTTCTTC.

The rearrangement uses TRBV28 and TRBJ1-1, with 7 bases fitting TRBD1. Germline CDR1 is MDHEN and CDR2 is SYDVKM. The CDR3 runs to 15 residues. J was trimmed by 4 bases and V by 6 bases; bases with no gene match: 11. CDR3 nucleotides: TGTGCCAGCAGCTTGATCGGACAGGCTACCACTGAAGCTTTCTTT. Protein sequence: CASSLIGQATTEAFF.

This clone was seen once. This chain links TRBV27 with TRBJ2-5; 8 bases line up with TRBD1. The CDR3 totals 15 residues. The trim removed 4 bases at V and 0 bases at J, leaving 4 bases unmatched. The germline V gene encodes CDR1 MNHEY and CDR2 SMNVEV (reference sequence). The CDR3 loop reads CASSSGTGYQETQYF. CDR3 sequence (DNA): TGTGCCAGCAGTTCGGGGACAGGCTACCAAGAGACCCAGTACTTC.

V is TRBV5-6 and J is TRBJ1-1; D possibly corresponds to TRBD1 (5 bases). V was shortened by 4 bases and J by 0 bases, with 13 bases between the two germline ends. Germline CDR1 and CDR2: SGHDT and YYEEEE. The CDR3 is 15 residues long. CDR3: CASSPPAGLNTEAFF. DNA for the CDR3: TGTGCCAGCAGCCCACCGGCAGGGTTGAACACTGAAGCTTTCTTT.

This chain connects TRBV18 to TRBJ2-5; D is undetermined. Looked up from germline, CDR1 is KGHSH and CDR2 is LQKENI. The V end was cut by 0 bases, the J end by 1 base, with 9 bases between. The CDR3 length is 15 residues. The CDR3 nucleotides are TGTGCCAGCTCACCACCGAACGGCCTCCAAGAGACCCAGTACTTC. Protein sequence: CASSPPNGLQETQYF. Using reference TRBV18 and TRBJ2-5 for the parts outside the CDR3, the full variable domain is NAGVMQNPRHLVRRRGQEARLRCSPMKGHSHVYWYRQLPEEGLKFMVYLQKENIIDESGMPKERFSAEFPKEGPSILRIQQVVRGDSAAYFCASSPPNGLQETQYFGPGTRLLVL.

V and J are TRBV18 and TRBJ2-3; TRBD2 matches 11 bases. This CDR3 region has 16 residues. V lost 2 bases and J lost 9; bases outside the gene matches: 10. Germline values: CDR1 KGHSH, CDR2 LQKENI. CDR3 coding DNA: TGTGCCAGCTCACCAACTAGCGGGGGCCCGAGCCGCACGCAGTATTTT. It specifies CASSPTSGGPSRTQYF.

The V gene is TRBV27, the J gene TRBJ2-5; no firm D call. The J call may be mistaken, given a closer DNA end match to TRBJ2-7. From germline, CDR1 is MNHEY and CDR2 SMNVEV (reference sequence). This CDR3 has 16 amino acids. The CDR3 region is CASSLGYPSAFYEQYF. The CDR3 DNA sequence: TGTGCCAGCAGTTTAGGTTACCCGTCCGCCTTCTACGAGCAGTACTTC.